Listed below are T cell receptor beta chains from one sample, sequenced in a study of T cell changes during pregnancy in multiple sclerosis. The repertoire was sequenced with immunoSEQ multiplex PCR; TCRdb's copy has only in-frame clones and lacks some. The data contain 30,000 to 40,000 clones, around 90% of them singletons. The sample in question was CD4+ T cells from peripheral blood mononuclear cells, obtained in the second trimester of pregnancy. The receptors stem from a female donor with multiple sclerosis, enrolled in a pregnancy study. The CDR3 runs from the conserved cysteine through the conserved F or W. Each record gives: V gene, CDR3 length, D gene, clone size, J gene, CDR3 protein, CDR3 DNA. The D gene is left open where the match is weak. The listing skips clone size in some rows; elsewhere it reads once, few, many or a size class.

TRBV6-1	14	TRBD1	.	TRBJ2-5	CASSAQGVQETQYF	TGTGCCAGCAGTGCCCAGGGGGTCCAAGAGACCCAGTACTTC
TRBV11-3	14	.	.	TRBJ1-1	CASSLTGGNTEAFF	TGTGCCAGCAGCTTAACGGGGGGGAACACTGAAGCTTTCTTT
TRBV21-1	13	.	.	TRBJ2-7	CASSKRRSYEQYF	TGTGCCAGCAGCAAACGCCGGTCCTACGAGCAGTACTTC
TRBV19	14	.	.	TRBJ1-3	CASSTSVSGNTIYF	TGTGCCAGTAGTACGTCAGTCTCTGGAAACACCATATATTTT
TRBV5-8	16	TRBD2	.	TRBJ2-5	CASSLGRGTPQETQYF	TGTGCCAGCAGCTTGGGGCGGGGGACCCCTCAAGAGACCCAGTACTTC
TRBV15	15	TRBD1	few	TRBJ1-2	CATSSGTGGNYGYTF	TGTGCCACCAGCAGCGGGACAGGGGGAAACTATGGCTACACCTTC
TRBV7-9	14	TRBD1	.	TRBJ2-5	CASSKTGGHSTQYF	TGTGCCAGCAGTAAAACAGGGGGCCACTCAACCCAGTACTTC
TRBV28	15	TRBD1	.	TRBJ2-7	CASSFVGTGGYEQYF	TGTGCCAGCAGTTTCGTTGGGACAGGGGGCTACGAGCAGTACTTC
TRBV10-3	15	TRBD1	.	TRBJ1-1	CAISEPGTGNTEAFF	TGTGCCATCAGTGAGCCCGGGACAGGGAACACTGAAGCTTTCTTT
TRBV9	15	.	.	TRBJ1-4	CASSPSHRTNEKLFF	TGTGCCAGCAGCCCGTCCCATCGGACTAATGAAAAACTGTTTTTT
TRBV7-9	16	.	.	TRBJ2-7	CASSLCVGGAPCEQYF	TGTGCCAGCAGCTTATGTGTGGGCGGGGCCCCCTGCGAGCAGTACTTC
TRBV7-8	15	.	.	TRBJ1-2	CASSLSGGSDYGYTF	TGTGCCAGCAGCCTGAGTGGGGGGTCAGACTATGGCTACACCTTC
TRBV7-2	14	.	.	TRBJ2-7	CASSPQRSGYEQYF	TGTGCCAGCAGCCCCCAGCGCTCCGGCTACGAGCAGTACTTC
TRBV4-3	18	.	.	TRBJ2-2	CASSQEIRGQGPTGELFF	TGCGCCAGCAGCCAAGAAATAAGGGGCCAGGGGCCCACCGGGGAGCTGTTTTTT